The 5 T cell receptor beta chains below come from one sample, sequenced in a study of glioma-infiltrating T cells. Using RNA template, CDR3s of TCR alpha and beta were amplified with iRepertoire arm-PCR. MiXCR was run by TCRdb on the multiplex PCR reads, yielding one entry per CDR3 protein. Of about 200,000 distinct CDR3 sequences in the sample, more than 25% were seen once. The source material was glioma tissue, nonneoplastic brain tissue, or PBMCs (not recorded which). These receptors were taken from a human donor with low-grade glioma or glioblastoma, undergoing nonglioma brain surgery, or in good health (not recorded which).

Worth noting for this clonotype: A much larger clone differs by one base, so this may be a read error. V usage is TRBV5-4 and J usage is TRBJ2-7; the D gene is possibly TRBD1 (7 bases). The germline V gene encodes CDR1 SGHNT and CDR2 YYREEE (reference sequence). This CDR3 is built from 16 residues. Here the CDR3 reads CASSPGGSVSSHEQYF. CDR3 nucleotide sequence: TGTGCCAGCAGCCCAGGGGGGAGCGTCAGCTCCCACGAGCAGTACTTC.

Worth noting for this clonotype: A junction boundary mismatches the germline segment, possibly from a read error. V and J are TRBV27 and TRBJ2-1, with 9 bases that match TRBD2. The CDR3 is 18 amino acids. Germline CDR1 is MNHEY and CDR2 is SMNVEV (reference sequence). The CDR3 nucleotides are TGTGCCAGCAGCCCTCTCCCTTATAGCGGGAGTTACTACAATGAGCGGTTCTTC. It is translated as CASSPLPYSGSYYNERFF.

This clonotype showed up just a few times. CDR3 sequence: CASSINRGAYEQYF. The CDR3 bases are TGTGCCAGTAGTATAAACAGGGGGGCCTACGAGCAGTACTTC. The gene calls are TRBV19 and TRBJ2-7, with TRBD1 identical over 8 bases. The V gene end was trimmed by 2 bases and the J gene end by 2 bases; junction bases not matched to a gene: 2. Germline lookup yields CDR1 LNHDA and CDR2 SQIVND (reference sequence). CDR3 length equals 14 residues.

There are many counts of this clonotype. The rearrangement uses TRBV19 and TRBJ2-2; 7 bases agree with TRBD1. V was clipped by 6 bases and J by 3 bases; unmatched bases: 7. CDR1 and CDR2 from the germline V gene are LNHDA and SQIVND (reference sequence). The CDR3 length is 15 residues. CDR3 protein: CASSLGQAHTGELFF. Written as DNA, the CDR3 is TGTGCCAGTAGCTTAGGACAGGCGCACACCGGGGAGCTGTTTTTT.

This clonotype was observed at least ten times. The CDR3 spells CATSGDYRGNQPQHF. The CDR3 DNA reads TGTGCCACCAGCGGGGACTACCGGGGCAATCAGCCCCAGCATTTT. This chain links TRBV15 with TRBJ1-5; TRBD1 might be the D (5 bases). With 5 bases removed from V and 2 bases from J, the gap between germline ends came to 13 bases. The CDR3 spans 15 residues. Looked up from germline, CDR1 is LNHNV and CDR2 is YYDKDF (reference sequence).